These T cell receptor beta chains were read from a single sample in a study of human T cells and chemical hapten exposure. TCRdb passed the 5' RACE reads through MiXCR, listing each CDR3 protein once. Here the sample spans 130,000 or so distinct CDR3 sequences, over 3.5% being singletons. The receptors here all came from a female donor in good health. CDR3s include the opening cysteine and the closing phenylalanine or tryptophan. Each record gives: CDR3 length, V gene, CDR3 protein.

14 TRBV6-5 CASSRGTGDREQYF
12 TRBV20-1 CSARASSYEQFF
17 TRBV12-3/TRBV12-4 CASSLAHRGTRSYGYTF
14 TRBV7-2 CASSLEIHLETQYF
13 TRBV29-1 CSVARDRVETQYF
16 TRBV7-2 CASTPAGGPYTDTQYF
16 TRBV5-1 CASSYQTGPGGDPQYF
13 TRBV29-1 CSVGGQGATEQYF
14 TRBV6-2/TRBV6-3 CASREDRSATEAFF
20 TRBV12-3/TRBV12-4 CASSSPYETGGGGGTDTQYF
13 TRBV9 CASSVTTGAEAFF
11 TRBV12-3/TRBV12-4 CASRVRTEAFF
17 TRBV5-6 CASSFGAGAYSNQPQHF